One sample yielded the 28 T cell receptor beta chains listed below, sequenced in a study of T-cell reconstitution after alpha-beta-depleted transplantation in children. Preparation of the TCRbeta library involved a method that used unique molecular identifiers. Each CDR3 protein gets one entry after TCRdb re-called the PCR reads with MiXCR. The sample carries around 340,000 distinct CDR3 sequences, 13% recorded once. The sample consisted of PBMCs, taken from the stem cell graft. Every receptor here comes from a human donor who donated a stem cell graft to a child with Fanconi anemia.

The V gene is TRBV5-1, the J gene TRBJ1-4, with D unclear. From germline, CDR1 is SGHRS and CDR2 YFSETQ. This CDR3 is built from 16 residues. The ends were cut back, 0 bases at V and 7 bases at J, with 16 bases in the middle. CDR3 nucleotide sequence: TGCGCCAGCAGCTTGGCCCTGTCCGTAGGTGGTGAAAAACTGTTTTTT. This sequence encodes CASSLALSVGGEKLFF. Full variable domain (rest looked up from reference TRBV5-1 and TRBJ1-4): KAGVTQTPRYLIKTRGQQVTLSCSPISGHRSVSWYQQTPGQGLQFLFEYFSETQRNKGNFPGRFSGRQFSNSRSEMNVSTLELGDSALYLCASSLALSVGGEKLFFGSGTQLSVL.

This clonotype was seen at least ten times. The J gene is TRBJ2-4, the V gene TRBV5-4; TRBD2 is a possible D gene (6 bases). Germline V gives CDR1 SGHNT, CDR2 YYREEE (reference sequence). The V gene lost 3 bases and the J gene lost 7 bases, with 14 bases spanning the gap. The CDR3 length is 14 residues. This chain's CDR3 is CASSSRPEGNIQYF. For the CDR3, the DNA is TGTGCCAGCAGCTCTCGACCGGAGGGGAACATTCAGTACTTC.

This clonotype has more than one count but fewer than ten. The chain combines TRBV29-1 with TRBJ2-3, with TRBD2 matching 7 bases. This CDR3 region has 13 residues. Trimming at V came to 6 bases and at J to 4 bases, leaving 7 bases not matched to a gene. Germline V lookup: CDR1 SQVTM, CDR2 ANQGSEA. This CDR3 reads CSVKRGLADTQYF. The CDR3 DNA reads TGCAGCGTGAAGCGGGGCTTAGCAGATACGCAGTATTTT.

This clonotype was seen at least ten times. The V and J genes are TRBV7-2 and TRBJ2-3; TRBD1 agrees at 10 bases. The CDR3 has 16 amino acids. The germline V gene encodes CDR1 SGHTA and CDR2 FQGNSA. With V trimmed by 3 bases and J by 0 bases, 3 bases remained unmatched. The CDR3 DNA is TGTGCCAGCAGCTTCGGGGACAGGGGAAGCACAGATACGCAGTATTTT. Protein sequence: CASSFGDRGSTDTQYF.

This clonotype was found many times. The J gene is TRBJ1-1, the V gene TRBV18; D is unresolved. Germline V gives CDR1 KGHSH, CDR2 LQKENI. V shed 0 bases and J shed 4 bases, with 6 bases lying between them. The CDR3 totals 13 residues. The CDR3 DNA reads TGTGCCAGCTCACCACCCGACGGCACTGAAGCTTTCTTT. Translating it yields CASSPPDGTEAFF.

The chain recombines TRBV12-3 or TRBV12-4 with TRBJ2-1, with D perhaps TRBD2 (5 bases). Trimming took off 3 bases at V and 8 bases at J, with 11 bases between the two ends. CDR3 length equals 13 residues. As DNA, the CDR3 is TGTGCCAGCAGTTTCGGACTGGGGTATGAGCAGTTCTTC. Amino acids: CASSFGLGYEQFF.

Concerning this clonotype itself: A much larger clonotype is one base distant, so this may be a read error. DNA of the CDR3: TGTGCCTGCAGCCAAGAGGGGACAGGAGTCTATGGCTACACCTTC. It yields the protein CACSQEGTGVYGYTF. J is TRBJ1-2 and V is TRBV7-4, with 8 bases fitting TRBD1. This CDR3 has 15 residues. Germline V gene data show CDR1 as SGHVT and CDR2 as SQSDAQ. The full variable domain, rest sourced from reference TRBV7-4 and TRBJ1-2, is GAGVSQSPRYKVAKRGRDVALRCDSISGHVTLYWYRQTLGQGSEVLTYSQSDAQRDKSGRPSGRFSAERPERSVSTLKIQRTEQGDSAVYLCACSQEGTGVYGYTFGSGTRLTVV.

This clonotype showed up many times. The gene calls are TRBV15 and TRBJ2-6, with no clear D. CDR3 length: 16 amino acids. CDR1 and CDR2 from the germline V gene are LNHNV and YYDKDF (reference sequence). The germline V and J ends were trimmed by 5 bases and 0 bases, with 11 bases remaining between them. CDR3 sequence reads: CATSSRTSSGANVLTF. Written as DNA, the CDR3 is TGTGCCACCAGCTCCCGGACGTCCTCTGGGGCCAACGTCCTGACTTTC.

The V gene is TRBV6-1, the J gene TRBJ2-5; TRBD1 aligns across 9 bases. Germline CDR1 reads MNHNS; CDR2 reads SASEGT. Germline trimming cut 6 bases from V and 2 bases from J; bases unmatched to any gene: 13. This CDR3 has 17 residues. In DNA, the CDR3 is TGTGCCAGCAGCCGAATCCCCCCGGGACAGGGACAAGAGACCCAGTACTTC. It translates to CASSRIPPGQGQETQYF.

This clonotype was observed a few times. CDR3 region: CSARDFVGTVQEEQYF. The CDR3 region has the DNA TGCAGTGCTAGAGACTTCGTCGGGACAGTTCAGGAAGAGCAGTACTTC. The V gene is TRBV20-1, the J gene TRBJ2-7; 7 nucleotides agree with TRBD1. There are 16 residues in the CDR3. Per germline, CDR1 DFQATT and CDR2 SNEGSKA (reference sequence). V trimming: 0 bases; J trimming: 7 bases; junction bases outside the gene matches: 15.

The rearrangement joins TRBV20-1 to TRBJ1-2, with D possibly being TRBD1 (5 bases). Germline V CDR1 and CDR2: DFQATT, SNEGSKA (reference sequence). V dropped 1 base and J dropped 13 bases, with 13 bases sitting between them. The CDR3 is made up of 11 amino acids. CDR3 loop: CSARGDGESTF. CDR3 nucleotides: TGCAGTGCTAGAGGGGACGGAGAAAGCACCTTC.

This clonotype came up a few times. The chain employs TRBV28 and TRBJ1-1; D gene ambiguous. Trimming cost V 7 bases and J 0 bases, with 3 bases left between them. The CDR3 loop spans 11 amino acids. CDR1 and CDR2 (germline): MDHEN, SYDVKM. CDR3 in amino acids: CASKMNTEAFF. As DNA, the CDR3 is TGTGCCAGCAAGATGAACACTGAAGCTTTCTTT.

This clonotype was detected a few times. The V gene is TRBV25-1, the J gene TRBJ2-3, with 8 positions matching TRBD2. Germline assignment: CDR1 MGHDK and CDR2 SYGVNS. The CDR3 has 14 residues. V was pared by 3 bases and J by 6 bases, with 5 bases of the junction left unmatched. CDR3 DNA sequence: TGTGCCAGCAGTGAGCGGGGGGCTGCGGATACGCAGTATTTT. As protein: CASSERGAADTQYF.

This clonotype was detected only a few times. The chain carries TRBV5-1 and TRBJ2-5; D is possibly TRBD1 (6 bases). This CDR3 is built from 14 residues. Trimming pared 0 bases from V and 4 bases from J, leaving 10 bases between. Per germline, CDR1 SGHRS and CDR2 YFSETQ. CDR3 in DNA: TGCGCCAGCAGCTTGGGATGGGGGCCAGAGACCCAGTACTTC. Translating it yields CASSLGWGPETQYF.

V and J are TRBV11-2 and TRBJ2-1; D is perhaps TRBD1 or TRBD2 (5 bases each). With 2 bases removed from V and 10 bases from J, the gap between germline ends came to 18 bases. The CDR3 is 15 amino acids. CDR1 is SGHAT and CDR2 is FQNNGV in the germline V gene. CDR3: CASSLLFGTVQEQFF. As DNA, the CDR3 is TGTGCCAGCAGCTTACTTTTTGGGACCGTCCAGGAGCAGTTCTTC.

This clonotype was recorded at least ten times. This rearrangement joins TRBV12-3 or TRBV12-4 to TRBJ1-1; D possibly corresponds to TRBD1 (5 bases). The V end lost 0 bases, the J end lost 7 bases, and 9 bases lay between the germline ends. The CDR3 length is 13 residues. The CDR3 sequence is CASSLAGTLEAFF. In DNA form, the CDR3 reads TGTGCCAGCAGTTTAGCAGGGACCCTTGAAGCTTTCTTT.

This clonotype was counted between two and nine times. This chain joins TRBV7-8 and TRBJ1-2; 11 nucleotides align to TRBD1. The CDR3 runs 14 residues. V lost 4 bases, J lost 6 bases, and 4 bases stayed unmatched. Germline lookup yields CDR1 SGHVS and CDR2 FQNEAQ. The CDR3 loop reads CASSWDRGDDGYTF. CDR3 coding DNA: TGTGCCAGCAGCTGGGACAGGGGGGATGATGGCTACACCTTC.

The chain links TRBV7-8 to TRBJ2-3; D possibly corresponds to TRBD2 (5 bases). Germline lookup yields CDR1 SGHVS and CDR2 FQNEAQ. The V end lost 5 bases, the J end lost 6 bases, and 18 bases lay between the germline ends. The length of the CDR3 is 15 residues. The CDR3 sequence is CASSPGLSVMDTQYF. The CDR3, as DNA: TGTGCCAGCAGCCCCGGACTGTCCGTTATGGATACGCAGTATTTT. Supplemented by reference TRBV7-8 and TRBJ2-3, the full variable domain reads GAGVSQSPRYKVAKRGQDVALRCDPISGHVSLFWYQQALGQGPEFLTYFQNEAQLDKSGLPSDRFFAERPEGSVSTLKIQRTQQEDSAVYLCASSPGLSVMDTQYFGPGTRLTVL.

This chain uses TRBV11-2 with TRBJ2-2; D gene uncertain. Germline V gene lookup returns CDR1 SGHAT and CDR2 FQNNGV. V was trimmed by 10 bases and J by 7 bases, leaving 13 bases between them. The CDR3 is made up of 12 amino acids. CDR3 residues: CATPRQDGELFF. The CDR3 DNA sequence: TGTGCCACCCCTCGGCAGGACGGGGAGCTGTTTTTT. The full variable domain, in which reference TRBV11-2 and TRBJ2-2 provide the parts outside the CDR3, is EAGVAQSPRYKIIEKRQSVAFWCNPISGHATLYWYQQILGQGPKLLIQFQNNGVVDDSQLPKDRFSAERLKGVDSTLKIQPAKLEDSAVYLCATPRQDGELFFGEGSRLTVL.

V usage is TRBV6-1 and J usage is TRBJ2-4; 7 bases match TRBD2. Germline CDR1 is MNHNS and CDR2 is SASEGT. V was pared by 3 bases and J by 3 bases, with 8 bases of the junction left unmatched. The CDR3 spans 16 residues. CDR3 bases: TGTGCCAGCAGTGAGACCCTGGGAGGGAGCAAAAACATTCAGTACTTC. This codes for CASSETLGGSKNIQYF.

This clonotype showed up just a few times. V and J are TRBV7-9 and TRBJ2-3; 7 nucleotides line up with TRBD2. The trim removed 5 bases at V and 13 bases at J, leaving 9 bases unmatched. This CDR3 has 12 amino acids. Germline CDR1 is SEHNR and CDR2 is FQNEAQ (reference sequence). The CDR3 sequence is CASSPGLVGEYF. The CDR3 nucleotides are TGTGCCAGCAGCCCCGGACTAGTTGGGGAGTATTTT. Supplemented by reference TRBV7-9 and TRBJ2-3, the full variable domain reads DTGVSQNPRHKITKRGQNVTFRCDPISEHNRLYWYRQTLGQGPEFLTYFQNEAQLEKSRLLSDRFSAERPKGSFSTLEIQRTEQGDSAMYLCASSPGLVGEYFGPGTRLTVL.

The rearrangement links TRBV27 to TRBJ2-1, with D perhaps TRBD1 or TRBD2 (5 bases each). CDR1 MNHEY and CDR2 SMNVEV come from the germline V gene (reference sequence). Trimming removed 2 bases at V and 9 bases at J, with 11 bases between. This CDR3 has 13 residues. The CDR3 here is CASSLVRGGEQFF. CDR3 sequence (DNA): TGTGCCAGCAGTTTAGTCCGGGGCGGTGAGCAGTTCTTC.

V and J are TRBV14 and TRBJ2-1; the D is unclear. The CDR3 covers 13 residues. CDR1 SGHDN and CDR2 FVKESK come from the germline V gene. The germline V and J ends were trimmed by 0 bases and 9 bases, with 9 bases remaining between them. This chain's CDR3 is CASSQDRPREQFF. CDR3 DNA sequence: TGTGCCAGCAGCCAAGATCGCCCCCGTGAGCAGTTCTTC. The full variable domain, its missing parts supplied by reference TRBV14 and TRBJ2-1, is EAGVTQFPSHSVIEKGQTVTLRCDPISGHDNLYWYRRVMGKEIKFLLHFVKESKQDESGMPNNRFLAERTGGTYSTLKVQPAELEDSGVYFCASSQDRPREQFFGPGTRLTVL.

This chain joins TRBV18 and TRBJ2-1; D call uncertain. This CDR3 region has 14 residues. Germline V lookup: CDR1 KGHSH, CDR2 LQKENI. V was clipped by 6 bases and J by 2 bases, with 11 bases between them. For the CDR3, the DNA is TGTGCCAGCTCTCTAAGTCGTACCTACAATGAGCAGTTCTTC. This translates into CASSLSRTYNEQFF.

This clonotype was picked up many times. V and J are TRBV27 and TRBJ2-1; 7 bases are a match to TRBD1. The V gene's germline CDR1 is MNHEY and CDR2 SMNVEV (reference sequence). J was trimmed by 2 bases and V by 4 bases; bases with no gene match: 5. The length of the CDR3 is 15 residues. CDR3 sequence: CASSSVGTAYNEQFF. Here the CDR3 DNA reads TGTGCCAGCAGTTCCGTCGGGACAGCCTACAATGAGCAGTTCTTC.

In DNA, the CDR3 is TGTGCCAGCAGCGGAGCGGGGGGGCCTAATGAGCAGTTCTTC. This gives the protein CASSGAGGPNEQFF. The chain combines TRBV9 with TRBJ2-1; 10 bases agree with TRBD2. The V gene end was trimmed by 3 bases and the J gene end by 7 bases; junction bases not matched to a gene: 4. The CDR3 contains 14 residues. Germline V gene sequence: CDR1 SGDLS, CDR2 YYNGEE.

This clonotype was counted between two and nine times. The genes are TRBV3-1 and TRBJ1-2; D may be TRBD1 (6 bases). Germline lookup yields CDR1 LGHDT and CDR2 YNNKEL (reference sequence). This CDR3 comprises 14 residues. V was shortened by 0 bases and J by 2 bases, with 7 bases between the two germline ends. The DNA for the CDR3 is TGTGCCAGCAGCCAAGATACAGGGAACTATGGCTACACCTTC. Its translation: CASSQDTGNYGYTF.

This clonotype was observed a handful of times. The chain combines TRBV7-2 with TRBJ1-2, with a weak D call TRBD1 (5 bases). The CDR3 is made up of 15 amino acids. Trimming took off 5 bases at V and 7 bases at J, with 20 bases between the two ends. Germline V gene data show CDR1 as SGHTA and CDR2 as FQGNSA. This CDR3 is CASSTGGLRSGGYTF. DNA for the CDR3: TGTGCCAGCAGCACCGGGGGGTTGAGGTCCGGTGGCTACACCTTC.